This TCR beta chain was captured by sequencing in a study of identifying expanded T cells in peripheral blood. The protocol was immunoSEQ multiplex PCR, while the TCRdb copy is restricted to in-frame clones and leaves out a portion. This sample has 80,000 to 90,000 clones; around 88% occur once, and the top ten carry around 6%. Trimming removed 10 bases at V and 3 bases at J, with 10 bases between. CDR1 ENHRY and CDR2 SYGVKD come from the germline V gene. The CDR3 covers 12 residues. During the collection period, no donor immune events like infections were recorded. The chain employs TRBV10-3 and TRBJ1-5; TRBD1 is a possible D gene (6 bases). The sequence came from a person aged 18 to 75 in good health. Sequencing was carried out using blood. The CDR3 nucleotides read TGTGCCAGTGGACAGTACAATCAGCCCCAGCATTTT. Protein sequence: CASGQYNQPQHF.